The 17 T cell receptor beta chains below come from one sample, sequenced in a study of T cells in Graves' hyperthyroidism and ophthalmopathy. Amplification of TCR beta CDR3 regions was performed using RNA transcripts as template. RT-PCR in the first round (using the HTBI primer set) targeted the TCR CDR3. MiXCR, applied by TCRdb to the multiplex PCR reads, yields one record per CDR3 protein. The sample yields roughly 380,000 distinct CDR3 sequences, 18% seen once. Input material: blood. All receptors come from a woman between 40 and 55 years old with Graves' ophthalmopathy.

This clonotype was seen repeatedly, ten times or more. J is TRBJ1-1 and V is TRBV6-2 or TRBV6-3; D is unresolved. Germline V gene sequence: CDR1 MNHEY, CDR2 SVGEGT. This CDR3 is built from 13 residues. Deletions cut 8 bases from V and 4 bases from J, with 14 bases between. CDR3 amino acids: CASSITGITEAFF. The CDR3 DNA is TGTGCCAGCTCGATCACGGGGATCACTGAAGCTTTCTTT.

The chain uses TRBV7-8 and TRBJ1-3; TRBD1 is a possible D gene (5 bases). CDR1 and CDR2 (germline): SGHVS, FQNEAQ. The CDR3 sequence is 17 residues long. Trimming took off 6 bases at V and 4 bases at J, with 22 bases between the two ends. The CDR3 sequence is CASSPRPSGTSGNTIYF. The CDR3 nucleotides are TGTGCCAGCAGTCCAAGGCCGAGCGGGACCTCCGGAAACACCATATATTTT. Complete variable domain (other parts from reference TRBV7-8 and TRBJ1-3): GAGVSQSPRYKVAKRGQDVALRCDPISGHVSLFWYQQALGQGPEFLTYFQNEAQLDKSGLPSDRFFAERPEGSVSTLKIQRTQQEDSAVYLCASSPRPSGTSGNTIYFGEGSWLTVV.

This clonotype was counted only a few times. J is TRBJ1-1 and V is TRBV28; D remains ambiguous. The V end lost 2 bases, the J end lost 11 bases, and 9 bases lay between the germline ends. This CDR3 has 11 amino acids. In germline, CDR1 is MDHEN, CDR2 SYDVKM. Here the CDR3 DNA reads TGTGCCAGCAGTTTACTGGCAGCTGCTTTCTTT. Translating it yields CASSLLAAAFF.

This clonotype was recorded at least ten times. This rearrangement joins TRBV6-1 to TRBJ1-5, with D unresolved. The ends were cut back, 4 bases at V and 3 bases at J, with 13 bases in the middle. CDR3 length: 15 residues. The germline CDR1 and CDR2 sequences are MNHNS and SASEGT. The CDR3 is CASSVQGWNNQPQHF. For the CDR3, the DNA is TGTGCCAGCAGTGTACAAGGGTGGAACAATCAGCCCCAGCATTTT.

This clonotype was counted ten times or more. The chain is built from TRBV28 and TRBJ1-2; perhaps TRBD1 as D (5 bases). This CDR3 comprises 15 residues. From germline, CDR1 is MDHEN and CDR2 SYDVKM. The V gene lost 3 bases and the J gene lost 7 bases, with 18 bases spanning the gap. CDR3 loop: CASSLVAGERSGYTF. CDR3 coding DNA: TGTGCCAGCAGTTTGGTTGCGGGGGAACGTAGTGGCTACACCTTC.

The CDR3 DNA is TGTGCCAGCAGTGCGTCGGGGGGCGGCGAGACCCAGTACTTC. Translated: CASSASGGGETQYF. The rearrangement joins TRBV12-3 or TRBV12-4 to TRBJ2-5, with a weak D call TRBD2 (7 bases). The CDR3 runs to 14 residues. V shed 5 bases and J shed 5 bases, with 15 bases lying between them.

This clonotype showed up many times. The J gene is TRBJ1-1, the V gene TRBV30; 7 nucleotides line up with TRBD1. V trimming: 3 bases; J trimming: 2 bases; junction bases outside the gene matches: 6. Germline V CDR1 and CDR2: GTSNPN, SVGIG (reference sequence). The CDR3 consists of 14 residues. CDR3 coding DNA: TGTGCCTGGAGGGAGGGACAGCCCAACACTGAAGCTTTCTTT. It is translated as CAWREGQPNTEAFF.

This clonotype was observed many times. The rearrangement joins TRBV2 to TRBJ2-4; TRBD2 aligns across 9 bases. The CDR3 has 15 residues. The germline CDR1 and CDR2 sequences are SNHLY and FYNNEI. Losses at the gene ends were 5 bases for V and 8 bases for J; bases not matched to a gene: 10. CDR3 DNA sequence: TGTGCCAGCAGTCCCCACGCGGGGGGGGGAGACATTCAGTACTTC. Amino acids: CASSPHAGGGDIQYF.

This clonotype was seen many times. Here the CDR3 DNA reads TGCAGTGCTGTGGGGGGAGCAGCTTTCTTT. As protein: CSAVGGAAFF. The chain recombines TRBV20-1 with TRBJ1-1; the D gene is possibly TRBD1 (5 bases). CDR3 length: 10 amino acids. Germline-derived CDR1 and CDR2 are DFQATT and SNEGSKA (reference sequence). Trimming took off 5 bases at V and 10 bases at J, with 11 bases between the two ends.

This clonotype appeared many times. This chain uses TRBV19 with TRBJ1-5; D unclear. This CDR3 is 14 amino acids long. The V end was cut by 5 bases, the J end by 8 bases, with 16 bases between. CDR1 is LNHDA and CDR2 is SQIVND in the germline V gene (reference sequence). The CDR3 protein is CASSDGTPREPQHF. The CDR3 nucleotides read TGTGCCAGTAGTGATGGCACCCCAAGGGAGCCCCAGCATTTT.

This clonotype showed up many times. CDR3 amino acids: CASSSTSGTGELFF. CDR3 nucleotides: TGTGCCAGCAGCTCAACTAGCGGAACCGGGGAGCTGTTTTTT. V usage is TRBV6-1 and J usage is TRBJ2-2, with 8 bases fitting TRBD2. The germline CDR1 and CDR2 sequences are MNHNS and SASEGT. J was trimmed by 5 bases and V by 6 bases; bases with no gene match: 5. The CDR3 length is 14 residues.

This chain links TRBV7-9 with TRBJ2-5; weak D call: TRBD1 (5 bases). Germline V gives CDR1 SEHNR, CDR2 FQNEAQ (reference sequence). The length of the CDR3 is 15 residues. Trimming shortened V by 2 bases and J by 1 base, and 11 bases separated the two germline ends. For the CDR3, the DNA is TGTGCCAGCAGCTTATTAAGGGGCCTCCAAGAGACCCAGTACTTC. Its translation: CASSLLRGLQETQYF.

This clonotype was recorded at least ten times. J is TRBJ1-1 and V is TRBV7-2; D not certain. Trimming left V 5 bases short and J 1 base short, with 14 bases between. Germline V gives CDR1 SGHTA, CDR2 FQGNSA. This CDR3 has 15 amino acids. The CDR3: CASSPNRGRNTEAFF. Written as DNA, the CDR3 is TGTGCCAGCAGCCCAAACCGCGGGCGGAACACTGAAGCTTTCTTT.

This clonotype was counted many times. The CDR3 loop is CASKAPRTGADYGYTF. The CDR3 region has the DNA TGTGCCAGCAAAGCCCCCCGGACAGGGGCTGACTATGGCTACACCTTC. The chain links TRBV27 to TRBJ1-2; TRBD1 matches 9 bases. Germline CDR1 is MNHEY and CDR2 is SMNVEV (reference sequence). This CDR3 contains 16 residues. After removal of 7 bases from V and 3 bases from J, the junction contained 12 bases not matched to a gene.

This clonotype came up many times. The CDR3 DNA is TGCGCCAGCAGCCCCCTCCTCAGGGCTCCCGAGCAGTACTTC. This codes for CASSPLLRAPEQYF. The J gene is TRBJ2-7, the V gene TRBV5-1, with D tentatively TRBD1 (5 bases). The V and J ends lost 4 bases and 6 bases respectively, with 17 bases between them. CDR1 and CDR2 (germline): SGHRS, YFSETQ. CDR3 length: 14 residues.

The chain joins TRBV28 to TRBJ2-2; 7 bases align to TRBD2. CDR1 is MDHEN and CDR2 is SYDVKM in the germline V gene. V gave up 5 bases and J gave up 1 base; unmatched junction bases: 10. The CDR3 has 17 residues. The CDR3 loop is CASSAHPLARNTGELFF. Here the CDR3 DNA reads TGTGCCAGCAGTGCCCACCCACTAGCGCGGAACACCGGGGAGCTGTTTTTT.

The sample holds many counts of this clonotype. J is TRBJ2-2 and V is TRBV27, with D unclear. The CDR3 runs 15 residues. Germline values: CDR1 MNHEY, CDR2 SMNVEV (reference sequence). V was cut by 0 bases and J by 6 bases, with 11 bases left in between. The DNA for the CDR3 is TGTGCCAGCAGTTTATCGCCGGTCAGTGCCGGGGAGCTGTTTTTT. Translating gives CASSLSPVSAGELFF.